This T cell receptor beta chain is drawn from a study of CD8 T cells in Susac syndrome. The authors reverse transcribed 0.5 to 1 ug RNA with random hexamers. TCRdb re-derived calls from the immunoSEQ multiplex PCR reads in MiXCR, one entry per CDR3 protein. The sample contains roughly 140,000 distinct CDR3 sequences, around 94% of which appear only once. The TCR comes from a human donor in good health. The sequencing input was CD8+ T cells from PBMCs.

CDR3 nucleotide sequence: TGTGCCAGCAGTTTTGAAGGGTTCAATGAGCAGTTCTTC. Amino acid sequence: CASSFEGFNEQFF. The chain combines TRBV27 with TRBJ2-1; D not certain. The length of the CDR3 is 13 residues. The V gene's germline CDR1 is MNHEY and CDR2 SMNVEV (reference sequence). Deletions cut 3 bases from V and 6 bases from J, with 9 bases between.